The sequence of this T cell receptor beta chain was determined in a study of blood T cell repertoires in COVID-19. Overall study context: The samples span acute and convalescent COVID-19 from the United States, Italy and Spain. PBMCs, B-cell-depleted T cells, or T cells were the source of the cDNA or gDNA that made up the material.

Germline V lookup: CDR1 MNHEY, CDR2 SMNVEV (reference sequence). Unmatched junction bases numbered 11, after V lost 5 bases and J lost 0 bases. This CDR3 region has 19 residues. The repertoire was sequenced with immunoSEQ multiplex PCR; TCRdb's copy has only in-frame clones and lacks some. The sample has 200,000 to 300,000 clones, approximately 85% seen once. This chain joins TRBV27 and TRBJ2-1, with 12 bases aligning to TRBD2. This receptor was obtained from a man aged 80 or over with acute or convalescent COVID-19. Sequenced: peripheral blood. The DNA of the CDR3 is TGTGCCAGCAGTCCCCTCGGACTAGCGGGGCTCAGCTCCTACAATGAGCAGTTCTTC. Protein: CASSPLGLAGLSSYNEQFF.